One sample yielded the 8 T cell receptor beta chains listed below, sequenced in a study of CD8 T cells in ankylosing spondylitis (dated by TCRdb to the late 2010s). The paper as a whole reports these results and caveats: Blood from ankylosing spondylitis patients appeared to be characterized by a TCR beta motif made up of several highly homologous amino acid variants.

To prepare the library, 5' RACE was applied. Sequencing instrument: Illumina HiSeq 2500. TCRdb reworked the public reads: Q25 trimming with fastp, MiXCR clone assembly, productive beta chains retained. Entries are consolidated by CDR3 protein sequence, retaining the most common genes and DNA. The sample table holds over 700,000 distinct CDR3 sequences, of which 19% were seen once. The ten largest clones represent approximately 18% of the sample. Their antigen targets remain unknown. Sample: blood, either unsorted or a sorted T cell fraction (not recorded which). The receptors here all came from a male donor with ankylosing spondylitis.

The sample holds a few counts of this clonotype. The gene calls are TRBV4-1 and TRBJ2-1, with 13 bases identical to TRBD2. CDR1 is MGHRA, CDR2 YSYEKL, per germline. Losses at the gene ends were 1 base for V and 5 bases for J; bases not matched to a gene: 5. This CDR3 region has 17 residues. Here the CDR3 DNA reads TGCGCCAGCAGCCAAGTGGGACTAGCGGGACTTCACAATGAGCAGTTCTTC. Translated: CASSQVGLAGLHNEQFF.

This clonotype was seen repeatedly, ten times or more. The rearrangement uses TRBV20-1 and TRBJ1-2; D not certain. The ends were cut back, 6 bases at V and 5 bases at J, with 10 bases in the middle. The CDR3 is made up of 11 amino acids. Per germline, CDR1 DFQATT and CDR2 SNEGSKA (reference sequence). Written as DNA, the CDR3 is TGCAGTGCGTGGCAGTCTTATGGCTACACCTTC. Residues: CSAWQSYGYTF.

The chain links TRBV20-1 to TRBJ1-1; 7 bases are shared with TRBD1. Losses at the gene ends were 0 bases for V and 4 bases for J; bases not matched to a gene: 5. The V gene's germline CDR1 is DFQATT and CDR2 SNEGSKA (reference sequence). The CDR3 runs 14 residues. CDR3 in DNA: TGCAGTGCTAGAGACCGCAGGGGGGTCACTGAAGCTTTCTTT. Its protein product is CSARDRRGVTEAFF.

The rearrangement joins TRBV5-6 to TRBJ2-3; D might be TRBD1 (6 bases). Trimming removed 5 bases at V and 8 bases at J, with 24 bases between. The CDR3 loop spans 16 amino acids. In germline, CDR1 is SGHDT, CDR2 YYEEEE. The CDR3 sequence is CASSSSSGSRGGTQYF. CDR3 nucleotides: TGTGCCAGCAGTAGTAGCTCAGGGAGCAGAGGGGGTACGCAGTATTTT.

This clonotype came up a few times. The chain is built from TRBV27 and TRBJ2-7, with 7 bases identical to TRBD1. This CDR3 region has 14 residues. Germline V CDR1 and CDR2: MNHEY, SMNVEV (reference sequence). J was trimmed by 7 bases and V by 6 bases; bases with no gene match: 12. The CDR3 DNA follows: TGTGCCAGCAGCCAAACAGGGGCGGCTAAGGAGCAGTACTTC. This sequence encodes CASSQTGAAKEQYF.

The J gene is TRBJ2-7, the V gene TRBV7-2; 7 positions agree with TRBD2. CDR3 length: 14 residues. Germline loops: CDR1 SGHTA, CDR2 FQGNSA. V trimming: 7 bases; J trimming: 4 bases; junction bases outside the gene matches: 10. CDR3 amino acids: CASTEGGSKYEQYF. CDR3 sequence (DNA): TGTGCCAGCACCGAGGGAGGGAGTAAGTACGAGCAGTACTTC.

The chain couples TRBV24-1 to TRBJ2-3; 7 bases are shared with TRBD1. The J segment lost 6 bases and the V segment lost 7 bases, leaving 6 bases of the junction unmatched. CDR3 length equals 13 residues. From germline, CDR1 is KGHDR and CDR2 SFDVKD. CDR3 region: CATSQGELDTQYF. DNA for the CDR3: TGTGCCACCAGCCAGGGGGAGTTGGATACGCAGTATTTT.

This clonotype was picked up a small number of times. The V call is TRBV2, the J call TRBJ2-2; 8 positions match TRBD2. Trimming took 7 bases from V and 4 from J; bases not matched to a gene: 8. From germline, CDR1 is SNHLY and CDR2 FYNNEI. This CDR3 region has 15 residues. The DNA for the CDR3 is TGTGCCAGCAACGGGGGGGCTTTAGGCACCGGGGAGCTGTTTTTT. Its protein is CASNGGALGTGELFF.